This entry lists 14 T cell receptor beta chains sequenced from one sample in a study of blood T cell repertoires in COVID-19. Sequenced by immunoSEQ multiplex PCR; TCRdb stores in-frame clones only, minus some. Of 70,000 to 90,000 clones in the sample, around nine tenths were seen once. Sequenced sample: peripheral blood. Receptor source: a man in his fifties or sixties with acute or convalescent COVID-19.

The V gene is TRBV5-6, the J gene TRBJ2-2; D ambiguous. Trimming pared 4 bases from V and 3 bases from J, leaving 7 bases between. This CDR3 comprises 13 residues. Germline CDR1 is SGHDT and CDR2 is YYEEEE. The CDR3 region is CASSPSDTGELFF. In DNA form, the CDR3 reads TGTGCCAGCAGCCCGTCGGACACCGGGGAGCTGTTTTTT.

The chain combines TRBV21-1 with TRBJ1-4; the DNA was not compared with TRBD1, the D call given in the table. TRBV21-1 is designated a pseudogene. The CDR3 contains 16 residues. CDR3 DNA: TGTGCCAGCATGCTCCCCAGGGGGCCTGCCAAAGAAAAACTGTTTTTT. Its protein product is CASMLPRGPAKEKLFF.

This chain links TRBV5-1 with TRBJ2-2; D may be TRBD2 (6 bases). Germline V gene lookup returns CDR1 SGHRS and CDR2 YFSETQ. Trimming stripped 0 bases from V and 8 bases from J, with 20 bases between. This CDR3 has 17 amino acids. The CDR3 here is CASSLAGSQVVMGELFF. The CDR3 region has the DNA TGCGCCAGCAGCTTGGCCGGGAGCCAGGTCGTGATGGGGGAGCTGTTTTTT.

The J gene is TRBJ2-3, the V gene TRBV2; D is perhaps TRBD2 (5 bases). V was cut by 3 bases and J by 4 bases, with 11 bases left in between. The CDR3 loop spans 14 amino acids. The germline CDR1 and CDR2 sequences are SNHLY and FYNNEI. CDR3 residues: CASSDRWRADTQYF. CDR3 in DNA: TGTGCCAGCAGTGATAGATGGCGGGCAGATACGCAGTATTTT.

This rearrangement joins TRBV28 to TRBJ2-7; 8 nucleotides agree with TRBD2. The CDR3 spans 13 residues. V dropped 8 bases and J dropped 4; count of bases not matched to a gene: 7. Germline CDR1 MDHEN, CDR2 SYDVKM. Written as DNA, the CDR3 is TGTGCCAGCCACAGCGGGAGTAGGTACGAGCAGTACTTC. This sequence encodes CASHSGSRYEQYF.

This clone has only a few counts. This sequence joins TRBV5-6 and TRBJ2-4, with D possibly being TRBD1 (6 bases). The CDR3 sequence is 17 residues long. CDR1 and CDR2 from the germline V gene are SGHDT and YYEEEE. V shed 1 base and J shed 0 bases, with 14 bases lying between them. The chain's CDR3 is CASSLRAGALAKNIQYF. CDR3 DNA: TGTGCCAGCAGCTTGCGGGCAGGGGCTTTAGCCAAAAACATTCAGTACTTC.

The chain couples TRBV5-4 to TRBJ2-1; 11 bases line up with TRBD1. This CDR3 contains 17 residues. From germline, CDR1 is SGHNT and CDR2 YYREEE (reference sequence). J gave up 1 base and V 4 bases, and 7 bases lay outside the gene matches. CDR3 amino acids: CASSMGQGGWSYNEQFF. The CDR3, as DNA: TGTGCCAGCAGCATGGGACAGGGGGGCTGGTCCTACAATGAGCAGTTCTTC.

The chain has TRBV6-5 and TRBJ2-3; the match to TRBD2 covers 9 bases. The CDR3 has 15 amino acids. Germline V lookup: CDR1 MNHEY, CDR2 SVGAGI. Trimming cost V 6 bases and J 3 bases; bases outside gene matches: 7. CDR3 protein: CASRIAGARTDTQYF. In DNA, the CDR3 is TGTGCCAGCAGAATAGCGGGAGCCCGAACAGATACGCAGTATTTT.

Written as DNA, the CDR3 is TGTGCCAGCAGCGTCTGGGACAGAAACTACGAGCAGTACTTC. It encodes CASSVWDRNYEQYF. The V and J genes are TRBV9 and TRBJ2-7, with 7 bases identical to TRBD1. The CDR3 covers 14 residues. CDR1 SGDLS and CDR2 YYNGEE come from the germline V gene. The V gene end was trimmed by 2 bases and the J gene end by 3 bases; junction bases not matched to a gene: 5.

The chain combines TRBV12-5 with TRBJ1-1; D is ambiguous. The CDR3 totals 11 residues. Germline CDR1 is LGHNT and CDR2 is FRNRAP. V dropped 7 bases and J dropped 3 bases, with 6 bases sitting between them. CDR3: CASVLDTEAFF. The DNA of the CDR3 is TGTGCTAGTGTTCTCGACACTGAAGCTTTCTTT.

The DNA for the CDR3 is TGTGCCAGCAGCTTAGACAGCTATGGCTACACCTTC. As protein: CASSLDSYGYTF. The genes are TRBV7-2 and TRBJ1-2; no reliable D call. There are 12 residues in the CDR3. Germline V gene data show CDR1 as SGHTA and CDR2 as FQGNSA. The ends were cut back, 1 base at V and 4 bases at J, with 4 bases in the middle.

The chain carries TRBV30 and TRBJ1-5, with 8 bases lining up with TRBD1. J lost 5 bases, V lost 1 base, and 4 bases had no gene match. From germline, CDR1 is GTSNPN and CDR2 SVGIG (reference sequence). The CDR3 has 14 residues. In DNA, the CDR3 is TGTGCCTGGAGTGGAGGGACAGGAGATCAGCCCCAGCATTTT. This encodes CAWSGGTGDQPQHF.

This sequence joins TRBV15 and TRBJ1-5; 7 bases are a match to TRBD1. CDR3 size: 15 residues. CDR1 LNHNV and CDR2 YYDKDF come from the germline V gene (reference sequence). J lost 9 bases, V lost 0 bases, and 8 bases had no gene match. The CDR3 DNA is TGTGCCACCAGCAGAGATGACAGGGCCGAAGGGCCCCAGCATTTT. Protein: CATSRDDRAEGPQHF.

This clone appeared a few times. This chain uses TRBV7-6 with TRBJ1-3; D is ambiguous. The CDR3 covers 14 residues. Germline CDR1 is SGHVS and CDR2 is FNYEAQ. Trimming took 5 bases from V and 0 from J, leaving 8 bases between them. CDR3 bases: TGTGCCAGCAGCAGCCGAAGCTCTGGAAACACCATATATTTT. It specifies CASSSRSSGNTIYF.